The clone carrying this T cell receptor (beta chain) was found many times. The antigen is undetermined. The data were taken from a study of T cells in Graves' hyperthyroidism and ophthalmopathy. V was pared by 3 bases and J by 5 bases, with 8 bases of the junction left unmatched. The CDR3 runs to 15 residues. CDR1 is SGHTA and CDR2 is FQGTGA in the germline V gene. Study-level results: Most thyroid clonotypes expanded above 0.001 were also detected in blood.

RNA transcripts were the template for amplifying TCR beta CDR3 regions. RT-PCR in the first round (using the HTBI primer set) targeted the TCR CDR3. TCRdb redid the calling of the multiplex PCR reads with MiXCR, one entry per CDR3 protein. The sample holds approximately 640,000 distinct CDR3 sequences, approximately 42% seen once. The V call is TRBV7-3, the J call TRBJ2-5, with TRBD2 identical over 8 bases. This TCR was recovered from an adult man with Graves' disease, either hyperthyroidism or ophthalmopathy (not recorded which). Sample: peripheral blood or thyroid tissue (not recorded which). CDR3 loop: CASSLDGGRMETQYF. DNA of the CDR3: TGTGCCAGCAGCTTGGACGGCGGGAGGATGGAGACCCAGTACTTC.